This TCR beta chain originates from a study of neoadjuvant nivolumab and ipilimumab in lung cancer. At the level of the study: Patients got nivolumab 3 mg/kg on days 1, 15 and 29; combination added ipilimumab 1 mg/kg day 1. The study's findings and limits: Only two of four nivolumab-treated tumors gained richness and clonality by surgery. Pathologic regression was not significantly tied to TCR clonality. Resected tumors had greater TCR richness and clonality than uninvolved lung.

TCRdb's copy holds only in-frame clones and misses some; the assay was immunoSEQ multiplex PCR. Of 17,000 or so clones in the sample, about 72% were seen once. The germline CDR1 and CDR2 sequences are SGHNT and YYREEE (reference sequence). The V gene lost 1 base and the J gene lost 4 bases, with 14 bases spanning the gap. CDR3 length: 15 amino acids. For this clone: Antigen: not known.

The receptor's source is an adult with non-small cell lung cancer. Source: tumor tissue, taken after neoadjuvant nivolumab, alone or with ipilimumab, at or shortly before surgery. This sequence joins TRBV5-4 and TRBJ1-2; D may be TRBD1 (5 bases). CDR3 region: CASSLQGSTRYGYTF. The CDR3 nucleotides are TGTGCCAGCAGCTTGCAGGGCTCGACGCGCTATGGCTACACCTTC.